The 8 T cell receptor beta chains listed next were all sequenced from one sample in a study of post-analysis software for immune sequencing data. Study observations and caveats: In patients, TRBV5-6, TRBV5-1 and TRBV20-1 belonged to roughly five TRBV segments found more frequently than in controls.

Unique molecular identifiers featured in each of the TCR beta cDNA libraries. Each CDR3 protein is one row after TCRdb ran MiXCR on the PCR reads. The sample lists roughly 870,000 distinct CDR3 sequences, about 50% seen once, with 4.6% in the top ten. No antigens are known for them. The sequenced material came from blood. All receptors derive from a girl aged 5 to 17 with multiple sclerosis.

The chain recombines TRBV20-1 with TRBJ2-1, with unresolved D. CDR1 DFQATT and CDR2 SNEGSKA come from the germline V gene (reference sequence). V gave up 5 bases and J gave up 10 bases, with 15 bases separating them. CDR3 length equals 12 residues. CDR3 coding DNA: TGCAGTGCTTTCCCTCGACTGGGCGAGCAGTTCTTC. It is translated as CSAFPRLGEQFF.

This chain links TRBV12-3 or TRBV12-4 with TRBJ2-5; 8 nucleotides agree with TRBD1. Gene TRBJ2-7 matches the end of the DNA better, so the J call may be wrong. The CDR3 covers 15 residues. CDR3 region: CASKKELTGVYEQYF. CDR3 sequence (DNA): TGTGCCAGCAAAAAGGAGCTGACAGGGGTCTACGAGCAGTACTTC.

This rearrangement joins TRBV5-6 to TRBJ2-7, with D unresolved. There are 14 residues in the CDR3. Germline V lookup: CDR1 SGHDT, CDR2 YYEEEE. V was pared by 1 base and J by 3 bases, with 11 bases between. CDR3 sequence reads: CASSLTLMNYEQYF. The CDR3 bases are TGTGCCAGCAGCTTGACCCTAATGAACTACGAGCAGTACTTC.

This clonotype was observed a single time. J is TRBJ2-5 and V is TRBV7-3; 7 nucleotides agree with TRBD1. Per germline, CDR1 SGHTA and CDR2 FQGTGA. V shed 4 bases and J 13 bases; nucleotides not matched to a gene: 18. The CDR3 totals 15 residues. The CDR3 is CASSSDRARYNERYF. The CDR3, as DNA: TGTGCCAGCAGCTCCGACAGGGCGAGATACAATGAGCGGTACTTC.

This clonotype came up a few times. The V gene is TRBV6-4, the J gene TRBJ2-4; D may correspond to TRBD1 or TRBD2 (5 bases each). Matching the DNA end better, TRBJ2-7 makes the J call doubtful. The CDR3 contains 15 residues. Germline V lookup: CDR1 MRHNA, CDR2 SNTAGT. Here the CDR3 DNA reads TGTGCCAGCAGTGAAGGGTGGGACCGCCGCTACGAGCAGTACTTC. Encoded protein: CASSEGWDRRYEQYF.

This sequence joins TRBV5-1 and TRBJ2-1; 12 bases agree with TRBD2. V lost 4 bases, J lost 7 bases, and 9 bases stayed unmatched. This CDR3 region has 16 residues. The germline V gene has CDR1 SGHRS and CDR2 YFSETQ. The CDR3 DNA reads TGCGCCAGCAGCATCCTAGCGGGAGGGCCGCGGAATGAGCAGTTCTTC. Its translation is CASSILAGGPRNEQFF.

CDR3 region: CSARPRTSGSVLYEQYF. CDR3 in DNA: TGCAGTGCTAGACCCCGGACTAGCGGGAGTGTCCTCTACGAGCAGTACTTC. The V and J genes are TRBV20-1 and TRBJ2-7; 13 nucleotides agree with TRBD2. The V gene's germline CDR1 is DFQATT and CDR2 SNEGSKA (reference sequence). With V trimmed by 2 bases and J by 3 bases, 10 bases remained unmatched. This CDR3 has 17 amino acids.

This clonotype was counted between two and nine times. This chain connects TRBV6-5 to TRBJ1-5; D ambiguous. Trimming took 2 bases from V and 7 from J, leaving 12 bases between them. CDR3 length equals 14 residues. Germline CDR1 MNHEY, CDR2 SVGAGI. The CDR3 is CASSYAPRRQPQHF. For the CDR3, the DNA is TGTGCCAGCAGTTACGCTCCTCGGAGGCAGCCCCAGCATTTT.